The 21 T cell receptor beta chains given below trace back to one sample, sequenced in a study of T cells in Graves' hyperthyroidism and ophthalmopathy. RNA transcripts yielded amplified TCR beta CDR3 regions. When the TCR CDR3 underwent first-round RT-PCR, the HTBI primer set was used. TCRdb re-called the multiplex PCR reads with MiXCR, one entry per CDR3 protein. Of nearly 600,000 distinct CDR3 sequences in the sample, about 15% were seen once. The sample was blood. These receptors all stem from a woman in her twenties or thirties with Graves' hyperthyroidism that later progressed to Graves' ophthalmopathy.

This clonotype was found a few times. CDR3 coding DNA: TGCGCCAGCAGCTTGGCCGCCGGGACAGGGGATTCACCCCTCCACTTT. Protein: CASSLAAGTGDSPLHF. The J gene is TRBJ1-6, the V gene TRBV5-1; 10 bases align to TRBD1. Germline trimming cut 0 bases from V and 8 bases from J; bases unmatched to any gene: 5. Germline V gene data show CDR1 as SGHRS and CDR2 as YFSETQ. The CDR3 is made up of 16 amino acids.

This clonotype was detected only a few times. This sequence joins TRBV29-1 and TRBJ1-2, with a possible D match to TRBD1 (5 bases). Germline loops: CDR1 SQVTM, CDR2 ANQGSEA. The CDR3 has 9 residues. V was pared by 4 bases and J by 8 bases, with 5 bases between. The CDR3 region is CSVAGGYTF. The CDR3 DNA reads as TGCAGCGTTGCAGGGGGCTACACCTTC.

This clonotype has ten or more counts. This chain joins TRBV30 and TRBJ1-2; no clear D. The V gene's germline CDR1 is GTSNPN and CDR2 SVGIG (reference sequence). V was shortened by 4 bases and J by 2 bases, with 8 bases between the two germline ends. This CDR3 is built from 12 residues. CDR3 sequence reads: CAWTHSNYGYTF. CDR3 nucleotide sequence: TGTGCCTGGACTCACAGCAACTATGGCTACACCTTC.

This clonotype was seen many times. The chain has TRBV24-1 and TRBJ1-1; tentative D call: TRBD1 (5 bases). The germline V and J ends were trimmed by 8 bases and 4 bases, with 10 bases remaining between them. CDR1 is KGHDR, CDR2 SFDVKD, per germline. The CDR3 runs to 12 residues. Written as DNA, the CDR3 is TGTGCCACCATGGGGGGGACCACTGAAGCTTTCTTT. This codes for CATMGGTTEAFF.

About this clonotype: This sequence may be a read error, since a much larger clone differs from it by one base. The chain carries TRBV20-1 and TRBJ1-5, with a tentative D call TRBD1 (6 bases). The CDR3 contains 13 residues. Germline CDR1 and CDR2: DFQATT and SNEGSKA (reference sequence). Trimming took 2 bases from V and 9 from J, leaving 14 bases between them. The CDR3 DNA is TGCAGTGCTAGAATCAGGGGCAGCGGGCCCCAGCATTTT. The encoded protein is CSARIRGSGPQHF.

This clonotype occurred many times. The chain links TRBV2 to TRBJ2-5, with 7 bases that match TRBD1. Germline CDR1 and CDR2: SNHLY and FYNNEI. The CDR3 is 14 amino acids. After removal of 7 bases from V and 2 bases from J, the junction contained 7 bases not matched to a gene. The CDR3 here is CASNRQGVQETQYF. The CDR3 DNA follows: TGTGCCAGCAACAGACAGGGAGTGCAAGAGACCCAGTACTTC.

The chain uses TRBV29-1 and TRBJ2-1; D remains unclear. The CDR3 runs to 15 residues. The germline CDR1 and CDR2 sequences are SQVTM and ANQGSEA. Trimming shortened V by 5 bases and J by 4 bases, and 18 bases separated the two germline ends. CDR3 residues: CSVSVADSAYNEQFF. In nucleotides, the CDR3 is TGCAGCGTTTCGGTCGCGGATTCGGCGTACAATGAGCAGTTCTTC.

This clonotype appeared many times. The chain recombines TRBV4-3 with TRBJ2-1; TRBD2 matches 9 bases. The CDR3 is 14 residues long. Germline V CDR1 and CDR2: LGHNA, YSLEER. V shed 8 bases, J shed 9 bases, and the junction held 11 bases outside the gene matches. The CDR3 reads CASSRREGFGEQFF. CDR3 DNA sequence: TGCGCCAGCTCCCGGCGGGAGGGCTTTGGTGAGCAGTTCTTC.

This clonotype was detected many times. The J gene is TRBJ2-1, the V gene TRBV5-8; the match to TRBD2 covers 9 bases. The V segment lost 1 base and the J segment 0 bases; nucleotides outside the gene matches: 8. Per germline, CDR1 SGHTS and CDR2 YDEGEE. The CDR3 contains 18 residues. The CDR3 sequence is CASSLRSSGASSYNEQFF. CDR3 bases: TGTGCCAGCAGCTTGAGATCTAGCGGGGCCAGCTCCTACAATGAGCAGTTCTTC.

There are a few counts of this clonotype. CDR3: CASSHKSGGHTEAFF. Here the CDR3 DNA reads TGTGCCAGCAGCCACAAGTCCGGGGGGCACACTGAAGCTTTCTTT. The chain links TRBV27 to TRBJ1-1; D is possibly TRBD1 (6 bases). Germline-derived CDR1 and CDR2 are MNHEY and SMNVEV (reference sequence). The CDR3 spans 15 residues. The V end was cut by 6 bases, the J end by 3 bases, with 17 bases between.

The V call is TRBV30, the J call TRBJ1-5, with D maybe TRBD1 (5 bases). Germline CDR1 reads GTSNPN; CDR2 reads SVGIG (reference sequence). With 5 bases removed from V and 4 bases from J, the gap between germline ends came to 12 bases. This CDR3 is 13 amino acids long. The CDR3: CAWSGGGNQPQHF. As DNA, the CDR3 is TGTGCCTGGTCCGGGGGGGGTAATCAGCCCCAGCATTTT.

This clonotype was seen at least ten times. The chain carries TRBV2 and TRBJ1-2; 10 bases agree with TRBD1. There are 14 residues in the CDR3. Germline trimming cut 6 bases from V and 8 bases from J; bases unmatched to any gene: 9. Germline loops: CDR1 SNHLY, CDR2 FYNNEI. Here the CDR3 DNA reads TGTGCCAGCAGAGGCGGACAGGGGGTGGAAGGCTACACCTTC. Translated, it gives CASRGGQGVEGYTF.

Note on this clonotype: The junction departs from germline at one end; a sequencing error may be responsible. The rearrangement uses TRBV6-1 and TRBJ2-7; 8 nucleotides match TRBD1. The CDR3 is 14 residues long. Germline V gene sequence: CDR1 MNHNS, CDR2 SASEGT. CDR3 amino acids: CASREGRGLYEQYF. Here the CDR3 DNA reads TGTGCCAGCAGGGAAGGCAGGGGGCTCTACGAGCAGTACTTC.

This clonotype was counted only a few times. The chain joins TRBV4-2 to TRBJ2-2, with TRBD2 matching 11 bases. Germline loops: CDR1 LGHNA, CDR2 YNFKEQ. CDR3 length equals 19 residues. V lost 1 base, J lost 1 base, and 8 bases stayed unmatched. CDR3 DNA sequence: TGTGCCAGCAGCCAAGGGTCCGTTGGACTAGCGGGGAACACCGGGGAGCTGTTTTTT. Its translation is CASSQGSVGLAGNTGELFF.

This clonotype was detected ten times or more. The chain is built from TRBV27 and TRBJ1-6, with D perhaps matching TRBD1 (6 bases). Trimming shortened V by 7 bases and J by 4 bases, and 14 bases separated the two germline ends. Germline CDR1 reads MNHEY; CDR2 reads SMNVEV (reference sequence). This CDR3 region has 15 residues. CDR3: CASTPSGQYNSPLHF. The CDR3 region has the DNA TGTGCCAGCACCCCTTCGGGACAATATAATTCACCCCTCCACTTT.

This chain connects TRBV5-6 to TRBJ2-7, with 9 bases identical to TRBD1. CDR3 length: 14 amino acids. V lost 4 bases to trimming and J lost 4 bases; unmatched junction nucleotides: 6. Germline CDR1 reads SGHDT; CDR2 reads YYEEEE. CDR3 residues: CASSGTGTPYEQYF. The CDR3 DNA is TGTGCCAGCAGCGGGACAGGGACTCCTTACGAGCAGTACTTC.

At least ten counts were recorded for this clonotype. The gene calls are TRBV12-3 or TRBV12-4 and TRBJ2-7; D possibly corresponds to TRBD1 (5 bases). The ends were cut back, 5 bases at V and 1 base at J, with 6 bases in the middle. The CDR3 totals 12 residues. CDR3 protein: CASSRQSYEQYF. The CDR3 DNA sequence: TGTGCCAGCAGTCGACAGTCCTACGAGCAGTACTTC.

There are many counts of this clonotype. The DNA for the CDR3 is TGTGCCACCCGATATGAGGGGGAGCTGTTTTTT. Translated, it gives CATRYEGELFF. This chain links TRBV12-3 or TRBV12-4 with TRBJ2-2; no firm D call. This CDR3 has 11 residues. The V gene lost 10 bases and the J gene lost 8 bases, with 11 bases spanning the gap.

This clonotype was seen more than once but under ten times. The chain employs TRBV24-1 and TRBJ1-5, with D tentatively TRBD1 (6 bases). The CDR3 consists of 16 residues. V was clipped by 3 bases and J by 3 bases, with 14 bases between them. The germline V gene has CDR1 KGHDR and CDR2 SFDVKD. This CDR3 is CATSDQGQTDNQPQHF. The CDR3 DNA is TGTGCCACCAGTGATCAAGGACAGACAGACAATCAGCCCCAGCATTTT.

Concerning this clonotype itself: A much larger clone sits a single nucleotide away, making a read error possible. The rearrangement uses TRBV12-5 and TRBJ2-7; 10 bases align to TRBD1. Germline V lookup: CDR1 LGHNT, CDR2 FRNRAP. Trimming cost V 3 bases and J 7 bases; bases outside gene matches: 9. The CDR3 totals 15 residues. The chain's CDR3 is CASGFGGQGNSEQYF. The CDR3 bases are TGTGCTAGTGGTTTTGGGGGACAGGGGAACAGTGAGCAGTACTTC.

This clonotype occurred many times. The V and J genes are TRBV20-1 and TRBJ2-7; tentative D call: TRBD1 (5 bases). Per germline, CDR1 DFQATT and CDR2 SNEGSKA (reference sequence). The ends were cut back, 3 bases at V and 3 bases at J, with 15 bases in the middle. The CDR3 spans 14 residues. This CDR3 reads CSARGLGANYEQYF. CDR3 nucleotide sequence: TGCAGTGCTAGGGGGCTGGGCGCAAACTACGAGCAGTACTTC.